This passage covers 29 T cell receptor beta chains from one sample sequenced in a study of Graves' ophthalmopathy and Graves' hyperthyroidism (dated by TCRdb to the late 2010s). Data came from an Illumina HiSeq 2000. For repertoire sequencing, the TCR beta CDR3 regions were amplified from RNA transcripts. HTBI primers and the Qiagen OneStep RT-PCR kit were used in a first-round RT-PCR, which was followed by a second-round multiplex PCR, size selection and purification. In TCRdb, the public reads were trimmed at Q25 with fastp and aligned with MiXCR, with productive beta chains retained. Each CDR3 protein gets just one entry, which takes the most common genes and DNA from the rows behind it. This sample lists roughly 36,000 distinct CDR3 sequences; roughly 52% were detected once. Together, the top ten hold 26% of the sample. Input material: peripheral blood. Source of these receptors: an adult woman with stable Graves' hyperthyroidism.

This clonotype was seen at least ten times. This chain uses TRBV6-6 with TRBJ2-2, with D perhaps given as TRBD1 or TRBD2 (6 bases each). The V gene lost 3 bases and the J gene lost 5 bases, with 19 bases spanning the gap. Germline lookup yields CDR1 MNHNY and CDR2 SVGAGI (reference sequence). The CDR3 is made up of 17 amino acids. The CDR3 bases are TGTGCCAGCAGTTATCAATTCGGGACACGGGGGACCGGGGAGCTGTTTTTT. Amino acid sequence: CASSYQFGTRGTGELFF.

The chain recombines TRBV15 with TRBJ2-1, with D perhaps being TRBD1 or TRBD2 (5 bases each). This CDR3 has 15 amino acids. Germline V gene sequence: CDR1 LNHNV, CDR2 YYDKDF (reference sequence). Deletions cut 1 base from V and 5 bases from J, with 12 bases between. The CDR3 reads CATSRVGAGHNEQFF. In DNA, the CDR3 is TGTGCCACCAGCAGAGTCGGGGCAGGGCACAATGAGCAGTTCTTC.

V gene TRBV10-3 combines with J gene TRBJ2-7, with 11 bases lining up with TRBD2. The CDR3 has 15 amino acids. V dropped 4 bases and J dropped 6; count of bases not matched to a gene: 8. Germline V CDR1 and CDR2: ENHRY, SYGVKD. The CDR3 DNA reads TGTGCCATCAGTGCCCTTTCTAGCGGGAGGAGCGAGCAGTACTTC. Translating gives CAISALSSGRSEQYF.

Notes on this clonotype: Mismatch with germline at one junction end may stem from a read error. V usage is TRBV27 and J usage is TRBJ1-1; no clear D. Germline CDR1 is MNHEY and CDR2 is SMNVEV (reference sequence). CDR3 length equals 13 residues. CDR3 nucleotide sequence: TGTGCCAGCAGTTTACAAGGGATCACTGAAGCTTTCTTC. Translation: CASSLQGITEAFF.

This clonotype was observed at least ten times. V usage is TRBV27 and J usage is TRBJ2-7; D may be TRBD2 (6 bases). Deletions cut 4 bases from V and 4 bases from J, with 14 bases between. The length of the CDR3 is 14 residues. Germline lookup yields CDR1 MNHEY and CDR2 SMNVEV (reference sequence). The CDR3 reads CASSSLAAEYEQYF. The CDR3 DNA sequence: TGTGCCAGCAGTTCATTAGCGGCCGAATACGAGCAGTACTTC.

This clonotype was seen many times. The chain combines TRBV5-1 with TRBJ2-3, with D unresolved. The germline V gene has CDR1 SGHRS and CDR2 YFSETQ. V gave up 0 bases and J gave up 5 bases, with 10 bases separating them. This CDR3 contains 14 residues. The CDR3 nucleotides are TGCGCCAGCAGCTTGGGACCCGGGCAAGATACGCAGTATTTT. This gives the protein CASSLGPGQDTQYF. The variable domain in full, completed from reference TRBV5-1 and TRBJ2-3, reads KAGVTQTPRYLIKTRGQQVTLSCSPISGHRSVSWYQQTPGQGLQFLFEYFSETQRNKGNFPGRFSGRQFSNSRSEMNVSTLELGDSALYLCASSLGPGQDTQYFGPGTRLTVL.

In its sample, this clonotype was seen many times. The rearrangement links TRBV30 to TRBJ2-7; TRBD1 is a possible D gene (5 bases). This CDR3 has 12 amino acids. V was cut by 3 bases and J by 6 bases, with 12 bases left in between. Looked up from germline, CDR1 is GTSNPN and CDR2 is SVGIG (reference sequence). CDR3 coding DNA: TGTGCCTGGAGCTCGCCTAGGGGCGAGCAGTACTTC. Its protein is CAWSSPRGEQYF.

By proportion, this clonotype is medium-sized (0.01 to 0.1%). The chain combines TRBV20-1 with TRBJ2-7, with D possibly being TRBD2 (7 bases). V lost 5 bases and J 8 bases, leaving 13 bases between the germline ends. The length of the CDR3 is 11 residues. CDR1 is DFQATT, CDR2 SNEGSKA, per germline (reference sequence). CDR3 DNA: TGCAGTGCTCGAGGGGGGGGACAGCAGTACTTC. Translation gives CSARGGGQQYF.

The sample holds many counts of this clonotype. V gene TRBV7-9 combines with J gene TRBJ1-1, with 9 nucleotides matching TRBD1. CDR1 and CDR2 from the germline V gene are SEHNR and FQNEAQ (reference sequence). Trimming at V came to 1 base and at J to 4 bases, leaving 4 bases not matched to a gene. CDR3 size: 15 residues. This CDR3 reads CASSLDRGRSTEAFF. CDR3 nucleotides: TGTGCCAGCAGCTTAGACAGGGGGCGGAGCACTGAAGCTTTCTTT.

This clonotype was found many times. The rearrangement joins TRBV29-1 to TRBJ1-1; possibly TRBD1 for D (5 bases). This CDR3 region has 15 residues. V shed 0 bases and J shed 1 base, with 12 bases lying between them. Germline V gives CDR1 SQVTM, CDR2 ANQGSEA. CDR3 in amino acids: CSVEEGRGGNTEAFF. For the CDR3, the DNA is TGCAGCGTTGAAGAGGGCCGGGGGGGGAACACTGAAGCTTTCTTT.

The chain links TRBV20-1 to TRBJ1-2; a weak D match, TRBD1 (6 bases). The CDR3 is 15 residues long. Trimming removed 5 bases from V and 4 bases from J, with 20 bases in between. Germline values: CDR1 DFQATT, CDR2 SNEGSKA (reference sequence). The CDR3 loop is CSALKQGWGLYGYTF. The DNA for the CDR3 is TGCAGTGCTCTAAAACAGGGCTGGGGCCTCTATGGCTACACCTTC.

The gene calls are TRBV10-3 and TRBJ2-7; 9 bases fit TRBD1. The ends lost 10 bases at V and 2 bases at J; junction bases unmatched: 6. The CDR3 consists of 13 residues. Germline V gives CDR1 ENHRY, CDR2 SYGVKD. This CDR3 reads CATKGQGPYEQYF. CDR3 sequence (DNA): TGTGCCACCAAGGGACAGGGTCCCTACGAGCAGTACTTC.

This clonotype came up many times. The rearrangement uses TRBV19 and TRBJ1-2, with D hard to call. The CDR3 consists of 12 residues. V lost 0 bases and J 5 bases, leaving 4 bases between the germline ends. The germline V gene has CDR1 LNHDA and CDR2 SQIVND (reference sequence). The CDR3 protein is CASSIDYYGYTF. CDR3 DNA: TGTGCCAGTAGTATAGATTATTATGGCTACACCTTC.

About this clonotype itself: This may be a read error: a much more frequent sequence differs by one nucleotide. This rearrangement joins TRBV7-8 to TRBJ2-7, with 10 bases identical to TRBD1. Germline V gives CDR1 SGHVS, CDR2 FQNEAQ. CDR3 size: 14 residues. The CDR3 DNA reads as TGTGCCAGCAGTCCCGGGACAGGGGCCTACGATCAGTACTTC. It translates to CASSPGTGAYDQYF.

The chain employs TRBV11-2 and TRBJ1-2; 10 bases fit TRBD1. V lost 5 bases to trimming and J lost 0 bases; unmatched junction nucleotides: 0. The V gene's germline CDR1 is SGHAT and CDR2 FQNNGV. CDR3 size: 14 residues. In nucleotides, the CDR3 is TGTGCCAGCAGCGACAGGGGGCCTAACTATGGCTACACCTTC. It specifies CASSDRGPNYGYTF.

This clonotype was seen ten or more times. V gene TRBV7-8 combines with J gene TRBJ2-7; 10 bases fit TRBD1. After removal of 6 bases from V and 2 bases from J, the junction contained 4 bases not matched to a gene. The germline V gene encodes CDR1 SGHVS and CDR2 FQNEAQ. This CDR3 comprises 14 residues. The CDR3 is CASSPGTGAYEQYF. In DNA, the CDR3 is TGTGCCAGCAGTCCCGGGACAGGGGCCTACGAGCAGTACTTC.

This clonotype is labeled medium-sized. The chain couples TRBV7-3 to TRBJ2-5, with 7 bases aligning to TRBD2. Per germline, CDR1 SGHTA and CDR2 FQGTGA. The trim removed 3 bases at V and 2 bases at J, leaving 3 bases unmatched. The CDR3 has 14 residues. In nucleotides, the CDR3 is TGTGCCAGCAGCTTCGGGGGGTCGCAAGAGACCCAGTACTTC. Amino acids: CASSFGGSQETQYF.

This chain joins TRBV28 and TRBJ2-3, with 12 bases matching TRBD1. The CDR3 is 16 residues long. Germline V lookup: CDR1 MDHEN, CDR2 SYDVKM. With V trimmed by 6 bases and J by 4 bases, 8 bases remained unmatched. CDR3 DNA sequence: TGTGCCAGCAGCTCTAGCGGGACAGGGGGCCCAGATACGCAGTATTTT. Protein: CASSSSGTGGPDTQYF.

This clonotype has at least ten counts. The chain links TRBV6-6 to TRBJ2-7; 8 bases line up with TRBD1. The V gene end was trimmed by 7 bases and the J gene end by 1 base; junction bases not matched to a gene: 6. Germline values: CDR1 MNHNY, CDR2 SVGAGI (reference sequence). The CDR3 sequence is 14 residues long. CDR3 sequence reads: CASTWDRNSYEQYF. In nucleotides, the CDR3 is TGTGCCAGCACCTGGGACAGGAATTCCTACGAGCAGTACTTC.

This clonotype showed up just a few times. The CDR3 sequence is CSAPNTDRGREAEKLFF. The DNA for the CDR3 is TGCAGTGCCCCCAACACGGACAGGGGGCGCGAGGCTGAAAAACTGTTTTTT. This chain links TRBV20-1 with TRBJ1-4, with 11 bases lining up with TRBD1. The CDR3 is 17 amino acids. CDR1 is DFQATT, CDR2 SNEGSKA, per germline (reference sequence). Trimming cost V 6 bases and J 7 bases; bases outside gene matches: 16.

In regard to this clonotype: One end of the junction varies from germline; a read error may be responsible. This rearrangement joins TRBV29-1 to TRBJ2-1; 16 bases are a match to TRBD2. Looked up from germline, CDR1 is SQVTM and CDR2 is ANQGSEA. This CDR3 is built from 15 residues. The CDR3 loop reads CNVTRGLAGGNEQFF. The CDR3 region has the DNA TGCAACGTTACCCGGGGACTAGCGGGAGGGAATGAGCAGTTCTTC.

Concerning this clonotype: It may be a read error: a sequence one base away is much more abundant. The chain links TRBV7-2 to TRBJ2-5; 12 bases agree with TRBD2. CDR1 SGHTA and CDR2 FQGNSA come from the germline V gene. The CDR3 totals 17 residues. With 3 bases clipped from V and 1 base from J, the junction kept 6 bases outside the gene matches. CDR3: CASSLPTSGRPQETQYF. The DNA for the CDR3 is TGTGCCAGCAGCTTGCCGACTAGCGGGAGACCCCAAGAGACCCAGTACTTC. Supplemented by reference TRBV7-2 and TRBJ2-5, the full variable domain reads GAGVSQSPSNKVTEKGKDVELRCDPISGHTALYWYRQSLGQGLEFLIYFQGNSAPDKSGLPSDRFSAERTGGSVSTLTIQRTQQEDSAVYLCASSLPTSGRPQETQYFGPGTRLLVL.

With respect to this clonotype: The germline gene is not matched at one end of the junction; a read error may be the cause. This sequence joins TRBV19 and TRBJ1-1; 11 bases line up with TRBD1. The CDR3 contains 13 residues. Germline-derived CDR1 and CDR2 are LNHDA and SQIVND (reference sequence). The CDR3 loop is CANGDRGNTEAFF. CDR3 sequence (DNA): TGTGCCAACGGGGACAGGGGGAACACTGAAGCTTTCTTC.

Details on this clonotype: Since no conserved phenylalanine or tryptophan closes the CDR3, a read error is the likely cause. The V and J genes are TRBV5-1 and TRBJ1-1; TRBD1 is a possible D gene (5 bases). Germline V gene lookup returns CDR1 SGHRS and CDR2 YFSETQ. There are 14 residues in the CDR3. The CDR3 nucleotides are TGCGCCTGCAGCTTGGCCGGGGGGTATTCTGAAGCTTTCTCT. Its translation: CACSLAGGYSEAFS.

The chain combines TRBV10-3 with TRBJ2-7, with TRBD1 identical over 8 bases. This CDR3 has 13 residues. Germline V gene lookup returns CDR1 ENHRY and CDR2 SYGVKD. V lost 6 bases, J lost 2 bases, and 3 bases stayed unmatched. The CDR3 spells CAISTDRAYEQYF. DNA for the CDR3: TGTGCCATCAGCACGGACAGGGCCTACGAGCAGTACTTC.

This clonotype is labeled medium-sized. This sequence joins TRBV5-1 and TRBJ2-7, with TRBD2 as a possible D gene (6 bases). The CDR3 length is 12 residues. The V gene lost 0 bases and the J gene lost 6 bases, with 7 bases spanning the gap. Germline CDR1 reads SGHRS; CDR2 reads YFSETQ. The CDR3 sequence is CASSLVRGEQYF. Written as DNA, the CDR3 is TGCGCCAGCAGCTTGGTGCGGGGCGAGCAGTACTTC.

The gene calls are TRBV28 and TRBJ2-3; D is perhaps TRBD2 (7 bases). The CDR3 is made up of 15 amino acids. Germline V gives CDR1 MDHEN, CDR2 SYDVKM. The V end was cut by 3 bases, the J end by 4 bases, with 14 bases between. CDR3: CASSFSGGPADTQYF. As DNA, the CDR3 is TGTGCCAGCAGTTTTTCGGGGGGCCCGGCAGATACGCAGTATTTT.

This clonotype was seen at least ten times. The chain carries TRBV6-1 and TRBJ2-7; no clear D. Germline V gene data show CDR1 as MNHNS and CDR2 as SASEGT. Trimming cost V 4 bases and J 7 bases, with 5 bases left between them. The CDR3 runs to 10 residues. CDR3 nucleotide sequence: TGTGCCAGCAGTGCGTGGGAGCAGTACTTC. Residues: CASSAWEQYF.

This clonotype was observed many times. This sequence joins TRBV5-8 and TRBJ2-2; possibly TRBD1 for D (5 bases). The V end was cut by 6 bases, the J end by 7 bases, with 19 bases between. CDR3 size: 15 residues. CDR1 and CDR2 from the germline V gene are SGHTS and YDEGEE. CDR3 loop: CASTPTGHSNGELFF. CDR3 nucleotides: TGTGCCAGCACCCCGACCGGACACTCGAACGGGGAGCTGTTTTTT.